The next 3 T cell receptor beta chains were all read from a single sample in a study of cytomegalovirus exposure and HLA in healthy donors. Primers included in the PCR were 60 Vbeta and 13 Jbeta primers. Repertoires were generated with immunoSEQ multiplex PCR, while TCRdb's copy carries only in-frame clones and drops some. This sample has 250,000 or so clones, with about 93% found just once. Sequenced: PBMCs. The receptors shown here come from a girl aged 2 to 10 in good health and CMV-seronegative.

This CDR3 is CASSLAGAPYNEQFF. The DNA for the CDR3 is TGTGCCAGCAGCTTAGCGGGAGCCCCATACAATGAGCAGTTCTTC. V is TRBV5-4 and J is TRBJ2-1, with 8 bases identical to TRBD2. CDR1 SGHNT and CDR2 YYREEE come from the germline V gene (reference sequence). Trimming removed 2 bases from V and 4 bases from J; junction bases left unmatched: 5. This CDR3 spans 15 amino acids. Together with reference TRBV5-4 and TRBJ2-1, the CDR3 gives the full variable domain: ETGVTQSPTHLIKTRGQQVTLRCSSQSGHNTVSWYQQALGQGPQFIFQYYREEENGRGNFPPRFSGLQFPNYSSELNVNALELDDSALYLCASSLAGAPYNEQFFGPGTRLTVL.

The chain couples TRBV28 to TRBJ1-5; D is possibly TRBD1 (6 bases). The V end lost 3 bases, the J end lost 1 base, and 16 bases lay between the germline ends. The CDR3 consists of 17 residues. Per germline, CDR1 MDHEN and CDR2 SYDVKM. The CDR3 sequence: CASSLGGRGVSNQPQHF. CDR3 in DNA: TGTGCCAGCAGTTTGGGGGGCCGGGGGGTCAGCAATCAGCCCCAGCATTTT. Together with reference TRBV28 and TRBJ1-5, the CDR3 gives the full variable domain: DVKVTQSSRYLVKRTGEKVFLECVQDMDHENMFWYRQDPGLGLRLIYFSYDVKMKEKGDIPEGYSVSREKKERFSLILESASTNQTSMYLCASSLGGRGVSNQPQHFGDGTRLSIL.

The rearrangement joins TRBV2 to TRBJ2-7; 10 nucleotides match TRBD2. Trimming removed 7 bases from V and 0 bases from J; junction bases left unmatched: 6. Germline loops: CDR1 SNHLY, CDR2 FYNNEI. This CDR3 is 15 amino acids long. This CDR3 reads CASTQGLADSYEQYF. Here the CDR3 DNA reads TGTGCCAGCACCCAAGGACTAGCGGACTCCTACGAGCAGTACTTC.